This T cell receptor (beta chain) was identified in a study of control samples from healthy donors and cancer patients. The ends were cut back, 6 bases at V and 2 bases at J, with 14 bases in the middle. This CDR3 contains 15 residues. Germline V gene lookup returns CDR1 SNHLY and CDR2 FYNNEI. The repertoire was sequenced with immunoSEQ multiplex PCR; TCRdb's copy has only in-frame clones and lacks some. The sample records over 80,000 clones, about 82% being singletons. V usage is TRBV2 and J usage is TRBJ1-5; unclear D gene. Sequences were obtained from blood. The source of this sequence is a man aged 25-45 years in good health. The chain's CDR3 is CASRDGESGNQPQHF. CDR3 nucleotides: TGTGCCAGCAGGGACGGGGAGTCGGGCAATCAGCCCCAGCATTTT.